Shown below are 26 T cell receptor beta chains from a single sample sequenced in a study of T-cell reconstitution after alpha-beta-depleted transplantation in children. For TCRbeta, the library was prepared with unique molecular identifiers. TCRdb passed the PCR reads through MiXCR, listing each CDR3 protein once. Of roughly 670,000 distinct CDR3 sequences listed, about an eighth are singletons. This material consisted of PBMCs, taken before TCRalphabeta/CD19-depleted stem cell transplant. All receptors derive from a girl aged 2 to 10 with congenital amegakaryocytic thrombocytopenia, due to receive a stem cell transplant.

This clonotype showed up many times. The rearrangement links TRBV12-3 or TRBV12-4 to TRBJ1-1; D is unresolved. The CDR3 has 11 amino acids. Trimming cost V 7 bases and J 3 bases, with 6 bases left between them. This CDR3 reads CASTRDTEAFF. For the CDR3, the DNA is TGTGCCAGCACGAGGGACACTGAAGCTTTCTTT.

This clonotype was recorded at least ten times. CDR3 sequence reads: CSAPTGELTEEQYF. In DNA, the CDR3 is TGCAGTGCCCCAACGGGGGAACTCACCGAGGAGCAGTACTTC. This chain connects TRBV20-1 to TRBJ2-7, with a possible D match to TRBD2 (6 bases). The CDR3 contains 14 residues. Germline V gene sequence: CDR1 DFQATT, CDR2 SNEGSKA (reference sequence). Trimming cost V 6 bases and J 7 bases, with 22 bases left between them.

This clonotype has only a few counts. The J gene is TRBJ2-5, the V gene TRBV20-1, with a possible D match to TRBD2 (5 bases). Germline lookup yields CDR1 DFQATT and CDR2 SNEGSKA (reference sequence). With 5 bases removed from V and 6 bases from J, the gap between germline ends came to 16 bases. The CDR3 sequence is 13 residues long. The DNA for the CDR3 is TGCAGTGCTCCGGACCAGAGGGTCCAGACCCAGTACTTC. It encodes CSAPDQRVQTQYF.

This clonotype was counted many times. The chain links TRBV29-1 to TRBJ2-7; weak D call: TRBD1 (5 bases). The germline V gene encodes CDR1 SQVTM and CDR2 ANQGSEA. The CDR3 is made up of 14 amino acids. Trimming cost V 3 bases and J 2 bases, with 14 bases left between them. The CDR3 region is CSVEGPGEAYEQYF. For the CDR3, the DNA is TGCAGCGTTGAGGGGCCAGGCGAAGCCTACGAGCAGTACTTC.

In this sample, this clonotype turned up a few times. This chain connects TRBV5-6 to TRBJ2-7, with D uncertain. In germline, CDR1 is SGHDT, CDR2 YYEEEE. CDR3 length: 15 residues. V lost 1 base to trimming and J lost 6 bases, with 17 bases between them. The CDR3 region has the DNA TGTGCCAGCAGCTTGAATTGGCGCGGTCCAGGCGAGCAGTACTTC. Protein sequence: CASSLNWRGPGEQYF.

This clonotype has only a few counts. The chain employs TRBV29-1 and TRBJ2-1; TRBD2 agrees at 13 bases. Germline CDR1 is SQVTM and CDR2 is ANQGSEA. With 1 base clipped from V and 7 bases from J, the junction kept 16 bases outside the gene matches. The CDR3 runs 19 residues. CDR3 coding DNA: TGCAGCGTTGAAGGATTCAATGAGGGACTAGCGGGGTCATGGAATGAGCAGTTCTTC. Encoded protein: CSVEGFNEGLAGSWNEQFF.

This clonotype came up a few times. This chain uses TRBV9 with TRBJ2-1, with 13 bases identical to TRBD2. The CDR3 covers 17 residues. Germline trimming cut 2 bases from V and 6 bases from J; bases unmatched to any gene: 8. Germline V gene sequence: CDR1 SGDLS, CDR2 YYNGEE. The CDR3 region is CASSVGGTSGNGNEQFF. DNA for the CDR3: TGTGCCAGCAGCGTGGGGGGGACTAGCGGGAACGGCAATGAGCAGTTCTTC.

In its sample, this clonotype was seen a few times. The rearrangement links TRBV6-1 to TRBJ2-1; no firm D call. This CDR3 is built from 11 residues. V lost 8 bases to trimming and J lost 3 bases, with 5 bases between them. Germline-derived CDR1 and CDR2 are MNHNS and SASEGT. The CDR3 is CASASYNEQFF. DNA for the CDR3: TGTGCCAGCGCCAGCTACAATGAGCAGTTCTTC.

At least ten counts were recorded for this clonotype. The CDR3 DNA is TGTGCCAGCAGCCCGGGACAGGCAGCTCACGAGCAGTACTTC. Its protein product is CASSPGQAAHEQYF. The chain has TRBV12-3 or TRBV12-4 and TRBJ2-7; 8 bases match TRBD1. The V segment lost 6 bases and the J segment 5 bases; nucleotides outside the gene matches: 9. The length of the CDR3 is 14 residues.

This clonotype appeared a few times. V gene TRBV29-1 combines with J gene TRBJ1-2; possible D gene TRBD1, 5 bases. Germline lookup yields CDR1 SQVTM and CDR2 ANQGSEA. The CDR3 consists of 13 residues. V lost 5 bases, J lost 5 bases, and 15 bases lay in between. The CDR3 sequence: CSVFFGGFYGYTF. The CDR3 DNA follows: TGCAGCGTTTTTTTTGGGGGATTTTATGGCTACACCTTC.

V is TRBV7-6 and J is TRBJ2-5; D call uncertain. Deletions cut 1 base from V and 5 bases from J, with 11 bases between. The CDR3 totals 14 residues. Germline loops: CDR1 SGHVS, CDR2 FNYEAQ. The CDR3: CASSLDKKRETQYF. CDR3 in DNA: TGTGCCAGCAGCTTAGATAAAAAACGGGAGACCCAGTACTTC. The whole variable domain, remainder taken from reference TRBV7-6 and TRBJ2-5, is GAGVSQSPRYKVTKRGQDVALRCDPISGHVSLYWYRQALGQGPEFLTYFNYEAQQDKSGLPNDRFSAERPEGSISTLTIQRTEQRDSAMYRCASSLDKKRETQYFGPGTRLLVL.

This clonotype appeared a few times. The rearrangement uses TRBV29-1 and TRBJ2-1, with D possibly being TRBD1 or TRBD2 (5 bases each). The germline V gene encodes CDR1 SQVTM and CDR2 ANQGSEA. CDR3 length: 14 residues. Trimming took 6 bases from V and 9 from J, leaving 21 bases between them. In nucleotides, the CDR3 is TGCAGCGTCCTGGGACCTGGGAGAGCGAGTGAGCAGTTCTTC. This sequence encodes CSVLGPGRASEQFF.

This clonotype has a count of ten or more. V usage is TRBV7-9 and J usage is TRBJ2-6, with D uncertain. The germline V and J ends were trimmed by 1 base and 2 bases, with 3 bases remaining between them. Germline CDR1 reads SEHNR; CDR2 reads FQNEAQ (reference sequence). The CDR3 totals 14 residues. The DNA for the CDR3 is TGTGCCAGCAGCTTAGATCCTGGGGCCAACGTCCTGACTTTC. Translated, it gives CASSLDPGANVLTF.

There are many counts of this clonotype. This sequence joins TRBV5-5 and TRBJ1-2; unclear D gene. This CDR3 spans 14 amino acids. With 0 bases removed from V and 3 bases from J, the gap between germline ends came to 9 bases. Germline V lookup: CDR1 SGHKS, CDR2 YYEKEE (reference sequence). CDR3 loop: CASSLVGTDYGYTF. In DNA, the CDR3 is TGTGCCAGCAGCTTGGTTGGCACTGACTATGGCTACACCTTC.

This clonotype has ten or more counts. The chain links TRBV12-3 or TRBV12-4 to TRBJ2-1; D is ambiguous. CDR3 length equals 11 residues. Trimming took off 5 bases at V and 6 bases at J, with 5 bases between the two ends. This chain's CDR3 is CASSARNEQFF. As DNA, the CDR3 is TGTGCCAGCAGTGCCCGCAATGAGCAGTTCTTC.

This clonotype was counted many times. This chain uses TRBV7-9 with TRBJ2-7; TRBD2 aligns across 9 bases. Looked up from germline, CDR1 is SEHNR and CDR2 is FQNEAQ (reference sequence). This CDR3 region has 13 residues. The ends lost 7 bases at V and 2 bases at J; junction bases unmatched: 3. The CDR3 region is CASTAGGPYEQYF. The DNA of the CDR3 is TGTGCCAGCACGGCGGGAGGGCCCTACGAGCAGTACTTC.

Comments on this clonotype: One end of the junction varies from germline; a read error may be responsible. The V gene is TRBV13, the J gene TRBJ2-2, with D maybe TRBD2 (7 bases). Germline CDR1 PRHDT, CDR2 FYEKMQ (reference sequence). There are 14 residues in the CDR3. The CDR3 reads CATLNRGDTGEPFF. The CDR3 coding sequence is TGTGCCACCTTGAATCGGGGGGACACCGGGGAGCCGTTTTTT.

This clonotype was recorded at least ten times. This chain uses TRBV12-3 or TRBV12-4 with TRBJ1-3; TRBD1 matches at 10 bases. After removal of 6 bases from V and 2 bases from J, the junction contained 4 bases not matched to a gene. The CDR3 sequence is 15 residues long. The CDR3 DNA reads TGTGCCAGCAGCCCGGGACAGGGGACTGGAAACACCATATATTTT. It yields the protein CASSPGQGTGNTIYF.

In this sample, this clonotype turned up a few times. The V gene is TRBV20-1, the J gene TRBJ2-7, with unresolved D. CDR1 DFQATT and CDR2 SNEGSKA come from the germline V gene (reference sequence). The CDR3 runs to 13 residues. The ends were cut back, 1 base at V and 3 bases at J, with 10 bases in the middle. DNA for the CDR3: TGCAGTGCTAGAGGTCAGGTTAACTACGAGCAGTACTTC. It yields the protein CSARGQVNYEQYF.

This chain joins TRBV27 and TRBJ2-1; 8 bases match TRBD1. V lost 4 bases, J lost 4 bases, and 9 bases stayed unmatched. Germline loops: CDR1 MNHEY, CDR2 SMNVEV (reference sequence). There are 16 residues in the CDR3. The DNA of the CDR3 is TGTGCCAGCAGTTCCCGACAGGGGACCTTATACAATGAGCAGTTCTTC. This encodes CASSSRQGTLYNEQFF.

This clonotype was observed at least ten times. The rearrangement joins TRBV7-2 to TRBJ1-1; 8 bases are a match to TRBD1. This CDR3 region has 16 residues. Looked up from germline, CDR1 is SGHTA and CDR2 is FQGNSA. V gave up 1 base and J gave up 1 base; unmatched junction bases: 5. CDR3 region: CASSLGGDRSNTEAFF. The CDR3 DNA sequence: TGTGCCAGCAGCTTAGGGGGGGACAGGTCGAACACTGAAGCTTTCTTT. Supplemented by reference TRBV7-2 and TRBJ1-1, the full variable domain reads GAGVSQSPSNKVTEKGKDVELRCDPISGHTALYWYRQSLGQGLEFLIYFQGNSAPDKSGLPSDRFSAERTGGSVSTLTIQRTQQEDSAVYLCASSLGGDRSNTEAFFGQGTRLTVV.

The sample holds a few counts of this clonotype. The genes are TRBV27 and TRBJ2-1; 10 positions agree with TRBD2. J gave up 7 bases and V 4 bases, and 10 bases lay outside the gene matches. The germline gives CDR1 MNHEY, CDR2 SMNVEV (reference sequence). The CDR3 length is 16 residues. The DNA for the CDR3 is TGTGCCAGCAGTTCCACCGGGACTAGCGTGTTGAATGAGCAGTTCTTC. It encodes CASSSTGTSVLNEQFF.

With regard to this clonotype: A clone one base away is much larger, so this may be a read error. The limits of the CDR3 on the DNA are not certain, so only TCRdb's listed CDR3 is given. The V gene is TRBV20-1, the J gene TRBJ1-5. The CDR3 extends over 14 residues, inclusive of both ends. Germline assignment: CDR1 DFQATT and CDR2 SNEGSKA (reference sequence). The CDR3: CSAVASGSNQPQDF.

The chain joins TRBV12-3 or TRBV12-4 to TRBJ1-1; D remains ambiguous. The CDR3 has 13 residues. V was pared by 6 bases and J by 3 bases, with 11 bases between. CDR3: CASSSIGDTEAFF. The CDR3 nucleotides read TGTGCCAGCAGCTCGATCGGGGACACTGAAGCTTTCTTT.

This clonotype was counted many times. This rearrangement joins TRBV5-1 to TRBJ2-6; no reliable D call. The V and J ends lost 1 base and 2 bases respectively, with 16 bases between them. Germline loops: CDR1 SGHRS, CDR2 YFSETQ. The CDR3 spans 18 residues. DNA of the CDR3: TGCGCCAGCAGCTTGAGTTTCCATTCCTGGGCTGGGGCCAACGTCCTGACTTTC. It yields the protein CASSLSFHSWAGANVLTF.

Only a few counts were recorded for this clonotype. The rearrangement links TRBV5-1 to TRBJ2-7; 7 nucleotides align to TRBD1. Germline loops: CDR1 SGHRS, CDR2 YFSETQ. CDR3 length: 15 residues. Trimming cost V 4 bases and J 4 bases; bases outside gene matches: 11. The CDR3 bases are TGCGCCAGCAGCCTCTCCCCGGGACAGCATTACGAGCAGTACTTC. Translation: CASSLSPGQHYEQYF.